These 9 T cell receptor beta chains came from one sample sequenced in a study of breast tumors, draining lymph nodes, adjacent tissues. Axillary draining lymph nodes of breast cancer patients supplied the node samples. Using its own MiXCR run on the multiplex PCR reads, TCRdb lists one record per CDR3 protein. The sample records 150,000 to 200,000 distinct CDR3 sequences, 30% to 35% being singletons. Specimen: axillary lymph node tissue. The receptors were gathered from a female donor with breast cancer. Some clones in this sample may be carry-over from other donors' samples.

V is TRBV20-1 and J is TRBJ2-1, with D possibly matching TRBD2 (6 bases). Germline CDR1 and CDR2: DFQATT and SNEGSKA (reference sequence). The CDR3 covers 14 residues. The V gene lost 0 bases and the J gene lost 12 bases, with 18 bases spanning the gap. CDR3: CSAREWGENRGQFF. CDR3 in DNA: TGCAGTGCTAGAGAATGGGGGGAGAATCGTGGGCAGTTCTTC.

This clonotype has only one observation. At one boundary the junction diverges from the germline segment, which might be a read error. This sequence joins TRBV20-1 and TRBJ1-4, with TRBD1 as a possible D gene (5 bases). This CDR3 has 13 amino acids. Per germline, CDR1 DFQATT and CDR2 SNEGSKA (reference sequence). The CDR3 protein is CSARRGGGGKTVF. CDR3 nucleotides: TGCAGTGCTAGGAGGGGTGGCGGGGGAAAAACTGTTTTT.

A note on this clonotype: Without the conserved terminal phenylalanine or tryptophan, this CDR3 likely stems from a read error. The DNA is left out, because the CDR3 cannot be placed on it with certainty; the CDR3 is given as TCRdb lists it. V and J are TRBV9 and TRBJ1-6; the DNA was not used to check the table's D call, TRBD1. CDR1 and CDR2 (germline): SGDLS, YYNGEE. The CDR3 contains 10 residues when both ends are counted. CDR3: CASSLSPGDS.

At least ten counts were recorded for this clonotype. V gene TRBV4-1 combines with J gene TRBJ1-5, with unresolved D. In germline, CDR1 is MGHRA, CDR2 YSYEKL. V was cut by 2 bases and J by 1 base, with 15 bases left in between. The CDR3 consists of 17 residues. CDR3 sequence reads: CASSQHSTEISNQPQHF. CDR3 coding DNA: TGCGCCAGCAGCCAACACAGTACAGAAATCAGCAATCAGCCCCAGCATTTT.

This clonotype was observed at least ten times. V is TRBV7-9 and J is TRBJ2-3; possibly TRBD1 or TRBD2 for D (5 bases each). The CDR3 sequence is 16 residues long. Germline values: CDR1 SEHNR, CDR2 FQNEAQ (reference sequence). Trimming cost V 8 bases and J 1 base, with 19 bases left between them. CDR3 DNA sequence: TGTGCCAGCGGGGTGGGGGATCTGGCCCGCACAGATACGCAGTATTTT. It yields the protein CASGVGDLARTDTQYF.

This clonotype was seen a few times. This rearrangement joins TRBV18 to TRBJ2-6; 12 bases align to TRBD1. This CDR3 has 18 residues. Unmatched junction bases numbered 5, after V lost 3 bases and J lost 2 bases. CDR1 is KGHSH and CDR2 is LQKENI in the germline V gene. CDR3 nucleotide sequence: TGTGCCAGCTCACCCGGGACAGGGGGCGCGGCTGGGGCCAACGTCCTGACTTTC. Translation gives CASSPGTGGAAGANVLTF.

This rearrangement joins TRBV20-1 to TRBJ2-1; no reliable D call. CDR3 length: 13 residues. The germline V gene has CDR1 DFQATT and CDR2 SNEGSKA (reference sequence). V dropped 6 bases and J dropped 3 bases, with 12 bases sitting between them. The CDR3 DNA reads TGCAGTGCCAGACAAGGGTTCTACAATGAGCAGTTCTTC. Its protein product is CSARQGFYNEQFF.

This clonotype was seen at least ten times. V usage is TRBV6-1 and J usage is TRBJ1-5; the D is unclear. CDR1 is MNHNS, CDR2 SASEGT, per germline. The V gene lost 4 bases and the J gene lost 5 bases, with 15 bases spanning the gap. The CDR3 consists of 15 residues. CDR3 region: CASSVHPSSYQPQHF. The CDR3 coding sequence is TGTGCCAGCAGTGTCCACCCGAGTTCCTATCAGCCCCAGCATTTT.

This clonotype was observed at least ten times. This chain joins TRBV5-8 and TRBJ1-4, with 7 bases lining up with TRBD1. CDR3 length equals 15 residues. V was clipped by 4 bases and J by 4 bases; unmatched bases: 7. Germline CDR1 reads SGHTS; CDR2 reads YDEGEE. The CDR3 reads CASSRGQDLNEKLFF. CDR3 in DNA: TGTGCCAGCAGCCGTGGACAGGACCTTAATGAAAAACTGTTTTTT.